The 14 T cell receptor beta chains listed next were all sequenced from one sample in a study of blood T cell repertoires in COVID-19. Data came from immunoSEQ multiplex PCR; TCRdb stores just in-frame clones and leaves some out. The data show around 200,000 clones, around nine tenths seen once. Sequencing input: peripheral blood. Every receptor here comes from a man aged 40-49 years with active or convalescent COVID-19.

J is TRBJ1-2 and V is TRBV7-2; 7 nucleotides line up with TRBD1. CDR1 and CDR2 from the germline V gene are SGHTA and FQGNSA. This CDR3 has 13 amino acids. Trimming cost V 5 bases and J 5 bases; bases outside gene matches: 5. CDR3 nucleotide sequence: TGTGCCAGCAGCGCCGACAGGGAGTATGGCTACACCTTC. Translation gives CASSADREYGYTF.

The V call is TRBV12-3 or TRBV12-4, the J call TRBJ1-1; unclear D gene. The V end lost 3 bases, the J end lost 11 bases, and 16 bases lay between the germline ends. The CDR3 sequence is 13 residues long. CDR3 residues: CASSFSRIGEAFF. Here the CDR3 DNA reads TGTGCCAGCAGTTTTTCGCGGATCGGGGAGGCTTTCTTT.

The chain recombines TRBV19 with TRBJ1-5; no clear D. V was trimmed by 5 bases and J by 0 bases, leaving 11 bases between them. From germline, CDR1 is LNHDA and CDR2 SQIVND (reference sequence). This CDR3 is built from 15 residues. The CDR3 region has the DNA TGTGCCAGTAGTCAGAATCGTAATAGCAATCAGCCCCAGCATTTT. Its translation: CASSQNRNSNQPQHF.

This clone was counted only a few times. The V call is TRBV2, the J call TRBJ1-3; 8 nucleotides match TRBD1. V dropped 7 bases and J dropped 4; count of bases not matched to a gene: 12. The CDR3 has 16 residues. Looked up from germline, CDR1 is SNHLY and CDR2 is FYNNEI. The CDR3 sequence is CASTPLVQGVGNTIYF. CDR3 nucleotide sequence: TGTGCCAGCACTCCGTTGGTACAGGGGGTAGGAAACACCATATATTTT.

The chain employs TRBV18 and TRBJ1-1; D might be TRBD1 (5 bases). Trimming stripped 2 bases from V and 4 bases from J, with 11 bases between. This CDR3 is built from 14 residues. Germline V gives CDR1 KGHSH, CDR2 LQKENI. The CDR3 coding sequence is TGTGCCAGCTCACCAGCAGGGCATGGCACTGAAGCTTTCTTT. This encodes CASSPAGHGTEAFF.

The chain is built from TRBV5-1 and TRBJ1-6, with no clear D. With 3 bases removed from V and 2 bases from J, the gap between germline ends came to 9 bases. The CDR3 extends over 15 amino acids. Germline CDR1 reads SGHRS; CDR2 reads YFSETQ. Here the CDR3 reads CASSSTEPYNSPLHF. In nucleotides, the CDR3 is TGCGCCAGCAGCTCCACAGAGCCCTATAATTCACCCCTCCACTTT.

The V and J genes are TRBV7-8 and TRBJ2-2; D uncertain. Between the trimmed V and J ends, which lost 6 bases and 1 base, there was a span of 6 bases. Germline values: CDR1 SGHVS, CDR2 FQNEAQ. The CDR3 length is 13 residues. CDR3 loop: CASRVRNTGELFF. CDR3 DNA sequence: TGTGCCAGCAGGGTCAGGAACACCGGGGAGCTGTTTTTT.

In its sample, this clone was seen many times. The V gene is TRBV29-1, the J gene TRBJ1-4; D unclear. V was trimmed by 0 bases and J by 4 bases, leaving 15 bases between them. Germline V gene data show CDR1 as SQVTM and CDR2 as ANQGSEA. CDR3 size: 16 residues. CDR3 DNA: TGCAGCGTTGAAGATCCGGCCGGCGGGGTTAATGAAAAACTGTTTTTT. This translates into CSVEDPAGGVNEKLFF.

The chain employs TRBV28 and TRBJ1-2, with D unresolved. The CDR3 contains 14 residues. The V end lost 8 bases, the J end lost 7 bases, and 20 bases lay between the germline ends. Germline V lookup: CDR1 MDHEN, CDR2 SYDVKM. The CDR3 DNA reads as TGTGCCAGCCGTTCCGCAGGAGGGAGTATTGGCTACACCTTC. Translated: CASRSAGGSIGYTF.

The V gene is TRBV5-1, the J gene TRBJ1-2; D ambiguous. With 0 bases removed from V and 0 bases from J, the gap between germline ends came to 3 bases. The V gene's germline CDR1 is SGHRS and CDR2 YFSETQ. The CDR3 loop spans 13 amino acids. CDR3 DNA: TGCGCCAGCAGCTTGGCGGCTAACTATGGCTACACCTTC. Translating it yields CASSLAANYGYTF. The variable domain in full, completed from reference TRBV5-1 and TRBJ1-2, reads KAGVTQTPRYLIKTRGQQVTLSCSPISGHRSVSWYQQTPGQGLQFLFEYFSETQRNKGNFPGRFSGRQFSNSRSEMNVSTLELGDSALYLCASSLAANYGYTFGSGTRLTVV.

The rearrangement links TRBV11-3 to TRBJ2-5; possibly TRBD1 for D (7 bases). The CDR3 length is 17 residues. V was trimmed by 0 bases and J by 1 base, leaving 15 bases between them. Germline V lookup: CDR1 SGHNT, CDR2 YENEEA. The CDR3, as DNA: TGTGCCAGCAGCTTAGAGGGCAGGGGGGACAGCCAAGAGACCCAGTACTTC. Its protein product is CASSLEGRGDSQETQYF.

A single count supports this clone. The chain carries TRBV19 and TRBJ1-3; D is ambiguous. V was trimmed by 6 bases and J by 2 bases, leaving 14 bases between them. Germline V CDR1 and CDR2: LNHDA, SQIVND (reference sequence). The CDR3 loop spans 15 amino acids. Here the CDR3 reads CASRPATLTGNTIYF. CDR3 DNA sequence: TGTGCCAGTAGACCCGCGACATTAACTGGAAACACCATATATTTT.

In DNA form, the CDR3 reads TGTGCCAGCAGTTTATCCGGGACAGGGGGCTGGCAGCCCCAGCATTTT. It codes for CASSLSGTGGWQPQHF. The V call is TRBV28, the J call TRBJ1-5, with 12 bases identical to TRBD1. This CDR3 contains 16 residues. The germline gives CDR1 MDHEN, CDR2 SYDVKM. V was clipped by 1 base and J by 7 bases; unmatched bases: 5.

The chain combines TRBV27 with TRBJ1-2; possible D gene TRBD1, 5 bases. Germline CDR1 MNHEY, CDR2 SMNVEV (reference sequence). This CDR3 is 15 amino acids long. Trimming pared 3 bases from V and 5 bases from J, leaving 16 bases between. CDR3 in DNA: TGTGCCAGCAGTTTCTCCCCCAGGGCTGTGTATGGCTACACCTTC. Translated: CASSFSPRAVYGYTF.